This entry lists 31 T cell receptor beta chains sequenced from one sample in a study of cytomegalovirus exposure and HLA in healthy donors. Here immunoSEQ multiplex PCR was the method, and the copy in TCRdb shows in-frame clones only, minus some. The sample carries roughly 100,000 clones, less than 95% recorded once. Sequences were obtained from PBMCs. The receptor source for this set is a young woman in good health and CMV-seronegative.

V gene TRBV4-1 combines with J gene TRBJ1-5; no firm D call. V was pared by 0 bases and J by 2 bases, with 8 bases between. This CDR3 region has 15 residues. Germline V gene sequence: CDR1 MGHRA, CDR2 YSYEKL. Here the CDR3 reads CASSQEREGNQPQHF. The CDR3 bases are TGCGCCAGCAGCCAAGAGAGGGAAGGCAATCAGCCCCAGCATTTT.

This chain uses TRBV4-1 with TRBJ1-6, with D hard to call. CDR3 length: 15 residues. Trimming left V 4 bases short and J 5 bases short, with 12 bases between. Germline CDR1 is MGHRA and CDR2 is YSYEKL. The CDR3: CASSLSGQNNSPLHF. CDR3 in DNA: TGCGCCAGCAGCCTTAGCGGCCAGAATAATTCACCCCTCCACTTT.

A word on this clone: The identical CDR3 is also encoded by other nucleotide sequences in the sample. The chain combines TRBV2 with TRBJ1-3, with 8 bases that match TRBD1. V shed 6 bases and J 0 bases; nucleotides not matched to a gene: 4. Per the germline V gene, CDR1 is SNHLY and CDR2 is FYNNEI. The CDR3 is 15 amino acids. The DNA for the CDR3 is TGTGCCAGCAGGGTGGGGACAGGCTCTGGAAACACCATATATTTT. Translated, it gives CASRVGTGSGNTIYF.

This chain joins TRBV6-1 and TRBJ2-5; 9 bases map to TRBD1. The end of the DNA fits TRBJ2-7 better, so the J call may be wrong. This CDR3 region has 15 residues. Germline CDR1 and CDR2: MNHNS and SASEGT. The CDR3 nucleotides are TGTGCCAGCAGTGAAGCGACAGGGGGATCGTACGAGCAGTACTTC. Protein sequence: CASSEATGGSYEQYF.

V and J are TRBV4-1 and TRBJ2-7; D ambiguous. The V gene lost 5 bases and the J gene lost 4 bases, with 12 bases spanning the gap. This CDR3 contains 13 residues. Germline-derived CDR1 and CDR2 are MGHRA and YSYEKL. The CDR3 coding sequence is TGCGCCAGCAGCTCACTTAATCGTTACGAGCAGTACTTC. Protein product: CASSSLNRYEQYF.

CDR3 in DNA: TGTGCCAGCACCGGACAGGGTCAATCCTACAATGAGCAGTTCTTC. It yields the protein CASTGQGQSYNEQFF. The chain employs TRBV6-6 and TRBJ2-1, with 8 bases fitting TRBD1. The germline CDR1 and CDR2 sequences are MNHNY and SVGAGI (reference sequence). The CDR3 has 15 residues. The V gene end was trimmed by 7 bases and the J gene end by 1 base; junction bases not matched to a gene: 6.

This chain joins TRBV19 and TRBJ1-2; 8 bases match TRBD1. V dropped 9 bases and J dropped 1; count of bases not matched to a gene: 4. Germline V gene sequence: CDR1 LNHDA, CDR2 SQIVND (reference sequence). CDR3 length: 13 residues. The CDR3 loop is CASQDRVNYGYTF. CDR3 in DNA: TGTGCCAGCCAGGACAGGGTTAACTATGGCTACACCTTC.

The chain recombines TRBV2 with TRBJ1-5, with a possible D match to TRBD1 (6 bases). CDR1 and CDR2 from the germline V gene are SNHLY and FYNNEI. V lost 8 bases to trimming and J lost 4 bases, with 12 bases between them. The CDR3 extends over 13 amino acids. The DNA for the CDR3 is TGTGCCAGCGAGGAACAGGGTAATCAGCCCCAGCATTTT. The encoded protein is CASEEQGNQPQHF.

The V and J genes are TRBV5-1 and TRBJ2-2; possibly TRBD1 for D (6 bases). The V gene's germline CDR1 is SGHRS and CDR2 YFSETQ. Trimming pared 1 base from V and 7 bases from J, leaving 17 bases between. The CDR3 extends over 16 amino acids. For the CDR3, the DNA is TGCGCCAGCAGCTTGACCCTGACAGGTGGGAACGGGGAGCTGTTTTTT. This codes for CASSLTLTGGNGELFF.

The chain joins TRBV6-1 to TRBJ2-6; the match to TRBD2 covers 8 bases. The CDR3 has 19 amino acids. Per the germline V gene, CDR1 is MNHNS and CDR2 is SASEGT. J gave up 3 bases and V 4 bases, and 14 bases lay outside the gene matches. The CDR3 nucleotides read TGTGCCAGCAGTGTCCCTCCCCAGCGGGAGACTGGTGGGGCCAACGTCCTGACTTTC. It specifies CASSVPPQRETGGANVLTF.

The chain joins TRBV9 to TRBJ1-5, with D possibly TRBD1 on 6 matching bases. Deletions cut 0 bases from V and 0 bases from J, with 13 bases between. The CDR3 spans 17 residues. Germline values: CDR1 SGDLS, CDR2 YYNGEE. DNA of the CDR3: TGTGCCAGCAGCGTAGATGGGGGCCCACTTAGCAATCAGCCCCAGCATTTT. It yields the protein CASSVDGGPLSNQPQHF.

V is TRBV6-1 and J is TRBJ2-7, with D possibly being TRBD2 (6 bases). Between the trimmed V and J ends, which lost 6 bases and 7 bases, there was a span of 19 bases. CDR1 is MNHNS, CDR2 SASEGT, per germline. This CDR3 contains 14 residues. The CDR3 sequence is CASRKGTGRIEQYF. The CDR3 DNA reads TGTGCCAGCAGAAAGGGGACTGGTAGGATAGAGCAGTACTTC.

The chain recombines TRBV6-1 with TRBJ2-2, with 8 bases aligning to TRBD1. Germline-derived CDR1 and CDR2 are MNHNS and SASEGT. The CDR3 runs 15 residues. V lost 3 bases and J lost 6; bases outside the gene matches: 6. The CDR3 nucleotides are TGTGCCAGCAGTGATCAGGGGGCTATCGCCGGGGAGCTGTTTTTT. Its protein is CASSDQGAIAGELFF.

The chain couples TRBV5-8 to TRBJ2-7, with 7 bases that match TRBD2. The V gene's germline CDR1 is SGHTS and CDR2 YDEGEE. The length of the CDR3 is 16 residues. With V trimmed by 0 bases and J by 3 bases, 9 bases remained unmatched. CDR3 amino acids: CASSLGRGEGIYEQYF. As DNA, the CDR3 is TGTGCCAGCAGCTTGGGTCGCGGGGAGGGAATCTACGAGCAGTACTTC.

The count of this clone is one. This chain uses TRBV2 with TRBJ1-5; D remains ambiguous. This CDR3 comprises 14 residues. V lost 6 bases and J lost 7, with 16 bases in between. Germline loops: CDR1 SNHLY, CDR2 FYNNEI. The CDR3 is CASSPRAPEQPQHF. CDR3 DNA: TGTGCCAGCAGCCCGAGGGCTCCAGAGCAGCCCCAGCATTTT.

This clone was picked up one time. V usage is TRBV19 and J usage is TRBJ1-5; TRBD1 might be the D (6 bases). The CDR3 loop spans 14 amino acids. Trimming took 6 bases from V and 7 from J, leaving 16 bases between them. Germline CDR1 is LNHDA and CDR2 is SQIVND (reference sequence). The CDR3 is CASSEQGRGQPQHF. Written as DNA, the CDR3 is TGTGCCAGTAGCGAACAGGGTAGGGGGCAGCCCCAGCATTTT.

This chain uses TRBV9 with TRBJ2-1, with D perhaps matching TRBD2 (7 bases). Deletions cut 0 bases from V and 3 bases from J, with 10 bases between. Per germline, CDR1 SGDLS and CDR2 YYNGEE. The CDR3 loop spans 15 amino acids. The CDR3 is CASSVEGGLYNEQFF. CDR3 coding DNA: TGTGCCAGCAGCGTAGAGGGGGGGCTCTACAATGAGCAGTTCTTC.

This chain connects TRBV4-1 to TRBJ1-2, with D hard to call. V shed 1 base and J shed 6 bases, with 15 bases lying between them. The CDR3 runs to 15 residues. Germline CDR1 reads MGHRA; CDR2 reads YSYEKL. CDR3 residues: CASSQVAREVDGYTF. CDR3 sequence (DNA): TGCGCCAGCAGCCAAGTTGCCCGCGAGGTCGATGGCTACACCTTC.

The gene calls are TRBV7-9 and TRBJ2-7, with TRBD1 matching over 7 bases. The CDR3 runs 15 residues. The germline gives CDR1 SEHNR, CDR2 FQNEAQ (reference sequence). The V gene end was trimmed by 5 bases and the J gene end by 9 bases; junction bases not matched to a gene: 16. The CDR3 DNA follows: TGTGCCAGCAGCCCCGCCGGGACAGCGGCGATAGGGCAGTACTTC. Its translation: CASSPAGTAAIGQYF.

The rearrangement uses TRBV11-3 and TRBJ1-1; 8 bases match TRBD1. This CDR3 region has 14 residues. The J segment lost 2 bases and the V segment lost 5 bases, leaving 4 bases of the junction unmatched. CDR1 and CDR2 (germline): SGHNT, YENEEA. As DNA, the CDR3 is TGTGCCAGCAGCCTGGGACAGGAAAACACTGAAGCTTTCTTT. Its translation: CASSLGQENTEAFF.

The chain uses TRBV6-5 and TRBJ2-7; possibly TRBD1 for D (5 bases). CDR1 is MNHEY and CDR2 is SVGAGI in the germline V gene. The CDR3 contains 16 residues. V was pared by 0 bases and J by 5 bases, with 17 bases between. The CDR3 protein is CASSYSLTALRDEQYF. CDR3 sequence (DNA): TGTGCCAGCAGTTACTCGCTGACAGCCCTAAGGGACGAGCAGTACTTC.

The CDR3 region has the DNA TGTGCCAGCAGCGTCAGCCCCACCGGGACAGGGAAAGATACGCAGTATTTT. This sequence encodes CASSVSPTGTGKDTQYF. The rearrangement uses TRBV9 and TRBJ2-3; 9 nucleotides match TRBD1. The germline V gene has CDR1 SGDLS and CDR2 YYNGEE. With V trimmed by 2 bases and J by 5 bases, 12 bases remained unmatched. The CDR3 runs 17 residues.

The CDR3 DNA reads as TGTGCCAGCAGCCCCGGGACAGGGTACAATCAGCCCCAGCATTTT. Translated: CASSPGTGYNQPQHF. The chain couples TRBV6-5 to TRBJ1-5; TRBD1 aligns across 9 bases. Trimming at V came to 6 bases and at J to 3 bases, leaving 6 bases not matched to a gene. The CDR3 runs 15 residues. Germline V gene lookup returns CDR1 MNHEY and CDR2 SVGAGI.

CDR3: CASSISGTGITGNTIYF. CDR3 DNA sequence: TGTGCCAGTAGTATATCCGGGACAGGGATTACTGGAAACACCATATATTTT. The V and J genes are TRBV19 and TRBJ1-3; 9 bases agree with TRBD1. Trimming cost V 2 bases and J 2 bases; bases outside gene matches: 7. Germline values: CDR1 LNHDA, CDR2 SQIVND (reference sequence). The CDR3 has 17 residues.

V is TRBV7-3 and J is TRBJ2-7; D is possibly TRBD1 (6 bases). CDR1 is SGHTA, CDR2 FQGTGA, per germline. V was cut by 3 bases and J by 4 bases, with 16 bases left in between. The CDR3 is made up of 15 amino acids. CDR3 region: CASSFSPGDGYEQYF. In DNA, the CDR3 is TGTGCCAGCAGCTTTAGCCCAGGGGACGGATACGAGCAGTACTTC. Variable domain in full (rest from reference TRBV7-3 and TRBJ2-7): GAGVSQTPSNKVTEKGKYVELRCDPISGHTALYWYRQSLGQGPEFLIYFQGTGAADDSGLPNDRFFAVRPEGSVSTLKIQRTERGDSAVYLCASSFSPGDGYEQYFGPGTRLTVT.

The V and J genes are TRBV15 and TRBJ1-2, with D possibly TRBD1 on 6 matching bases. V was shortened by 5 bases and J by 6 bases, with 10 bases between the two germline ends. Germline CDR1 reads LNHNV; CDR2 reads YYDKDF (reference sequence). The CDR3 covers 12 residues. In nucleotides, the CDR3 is TGTGCCACCAGCGCAGGGGTGGATGGCTACACCTTC. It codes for CATSAGVDGYTF.

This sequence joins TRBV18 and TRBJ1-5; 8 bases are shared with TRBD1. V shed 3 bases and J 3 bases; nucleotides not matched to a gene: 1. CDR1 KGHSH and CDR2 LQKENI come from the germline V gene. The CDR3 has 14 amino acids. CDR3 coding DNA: TGTGCCAGCTCACCGGGACAGGACAATCAGCCCCAGCATTTT. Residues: CASSPGQDNQPQHF.

The CDR3 spells CASSEYRGPNYGYTF. The CDR3 DNA reads TGTGCCAGCAGTGAATACAGGGGCCCTAACTATGGCTACACCTTC. This chain links TRBV6-1 with TRBJ1-2, with TRBD1 matching 7 bases. The V and J ends lost 2 bases and 0 bases, in that order; junction bases with no gene match: 3. Per germline, CDR1 MNHNS and CDR2 SASEGT. The CDR3 length is 15 residues.

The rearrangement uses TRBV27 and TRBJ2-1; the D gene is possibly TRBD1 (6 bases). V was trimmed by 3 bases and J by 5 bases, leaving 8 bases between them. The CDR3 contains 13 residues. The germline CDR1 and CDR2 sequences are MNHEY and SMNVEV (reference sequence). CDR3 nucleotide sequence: TGTGCCAGCAGTTTGGGGACAAACAATGAGCAGTTCTTC. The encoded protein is CASSLGTNNEQFF.

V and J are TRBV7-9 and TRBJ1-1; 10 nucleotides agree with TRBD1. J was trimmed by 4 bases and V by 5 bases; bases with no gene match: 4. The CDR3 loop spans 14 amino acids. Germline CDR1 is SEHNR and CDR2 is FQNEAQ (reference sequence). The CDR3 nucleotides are TGTGCCAGCAGCCCCCGGACAGGGGGCACTGAAGCTTTCTTT. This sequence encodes CASSPRTGGTEAFF. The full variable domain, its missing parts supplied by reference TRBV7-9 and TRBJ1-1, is DTGVSQNPRHKITKRGQNVTFRCDPISEHNRLYWYRQTLGQGPEFLTYFQNEAQLEKSRLLSDRFSAERPKGSFSTLEIQRTEQGDSAMYLCASSPRTGGTEAFFGQGTRLTVV.

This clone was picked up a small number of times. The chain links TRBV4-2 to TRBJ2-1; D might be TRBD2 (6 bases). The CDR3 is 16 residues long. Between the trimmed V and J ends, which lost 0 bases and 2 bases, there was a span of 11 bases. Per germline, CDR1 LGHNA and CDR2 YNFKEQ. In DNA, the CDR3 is TGTGCCAGCAGCCAAGATATGGGGGGAACCTACAATGAGCAGTTCTTC. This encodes CASSQDMGGTYNEQFF.